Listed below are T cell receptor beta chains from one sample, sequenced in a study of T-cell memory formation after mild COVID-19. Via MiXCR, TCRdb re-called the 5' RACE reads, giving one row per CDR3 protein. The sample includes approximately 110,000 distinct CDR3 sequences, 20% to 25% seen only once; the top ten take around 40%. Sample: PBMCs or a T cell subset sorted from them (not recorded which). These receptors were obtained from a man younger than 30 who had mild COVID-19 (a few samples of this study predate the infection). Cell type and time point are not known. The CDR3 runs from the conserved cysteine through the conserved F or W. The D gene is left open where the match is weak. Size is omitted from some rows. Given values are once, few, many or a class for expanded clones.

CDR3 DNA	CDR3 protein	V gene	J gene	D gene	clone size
TGTGCCAGCAGATTCTCGACAGGAGCTAACACTGAAGCTTTCTTT	CASRFSTGANTEAFF	TRBV6-5	TRBJ1-1	NA	NA
TGCGCCAGCAGCCATTCAATCTCAACTAATGAAAAACTGTTTTTT	CASSHSISTNEKLFF	TRBV4-3	TRBJ1-4	NA	few
TGTGCCAGCAGTTTAGCGGAATCTCCCTTTAACAATGAGCAGTTCTTC	CASSLAESPFNNEQFF	TRBV27	TRBJ2-1	NA	NA
TGTGCCATCAGCTTAGGGACAGAAAACTATGGCTACACCTTC	CAISLGTENYGYTF	TRBV10-3	TRBJ1-2	TRBD1	NA
TGTGCCAGCAGTTTGATAGGGAATCAGCCCCAGCATTTT	CASSLIGNQPQHF	TRBV12-3/TRBV12-4	TRBJ1-5	NA	NA
TGTGCCAGCACCATCAGCCCGGAGGGGTCCGAGCAGTACTTC	CASTISPEGSEQYF	TRBV6-2/TRBV6-3	TRBJ2-7	NA	few
TGTGCCAGCAGTTACACCACAGGGCCGTCGAACTATGGCTACACCTTC	CASSYTTGPSNYGYTF	TRBV6-5	TRBJ1-2	NA	NA
TGCGCCAGCAGCTTGTACAGGGGAGGGGAGACCCAGTACTTC	CASSLYRGGETQYF	TRBV5-1	TRBJ2-5	NA	NA
TGTGCCAGCAGCTTAGCCGCGGCAGGGCACTACGGCTACACCTTC	CASSLAAAGHYGYTF	TRBV7-9	TRBJ1-2	NA	NA
TGTGCCAGCAGTTACAAAGAGAATCAGCCCCAGCATTTT	CASSYKENQPQHF	TRBV6-5	TRBJ1-5	NA	few
TGTGCCAGCAGCCGTCCCCGGACTGTAGAGACCCAGTACTTC	CASSRPRTVETQYF	TRBV7-9	TRBJ2-5	NA	few
TGTGCCAGCAGCTTCCGTGGACAGGGTCTAGGCTATGGCTACACCTTC	CASSFRGQGLGYGYTF	TRBV27	TRBJ1-2	TRBD1	NA
TGCGCCAGCAGCCTGGGTCCCGGGACTCGTGACAATGAGCAGTTCTTC	CASSLGPGTRDNEQFF	TRBV5-1	TRBJ2-1	NA	NA
TGCGCCAGCAGCTTCTTCGGCTACGAGCAGTACTTC	CASSFFGYEQYF	TRBV5-1	TRBJ2-7	NA	many
TGTGCCAGCAGCGTACAGGGACCAGGTTTCTACAATGAGCAGTTCTTC	CASSVQGPGFYNEQFF	TRBV9	TRBJ2-1	NA	few
TGTGCCAGCAGCCCTTTAGGTAGGGTCCAAGAGACCCAGTACTTC	CASSPLGRVQETQYF	TRBV6-2/TRBV6-3	TRBJ2-5	NA	NA
TGCGCCAGCAGCCAAGGGACAGGGAACGGGGAGCTGTTTTTT	CASSQGTGNGELFF	TRBV4-3	TRBJ2-2	TRBD1	NA
TGTGCCAGCAGCTTATCCAGGGAGGGCTACACCTTC	CASSLSREGYTF	TRBV7-9	TRBJ1-2	NA	NA
TGTGCCAGCAGCTTAATCCACAGGGCAGATACGCAGTATTTT	CASSLIHRADTQYF	TRBV7-3	TRBJ2-3	NA	NA
TGTGCCAGCAGTTTGTGGTCAGCAGACTACGAGCAGTACTTC	CASSLWSADYEQYF	TRBV28	TRBJ2-7	NA	few
TGTGCCAGCAGTTTATCTGCGTATCAGCCCCAGCATTTT	CASSLSAYQPQHF	TRBV27	TRBJ1-5	NA	NA
TGCGCCAGCAGCTTATACGACGACGCGAGAGATACGCAGTATTTT	CASSLYDDARDTQYF	TRBV5-1	TRBJ2-3	NA	NA
TGCGCCAGCAGCTTTAAGGTTAATAACGGCTACACCTTC	CASSFKVNNGYTF	TRBV5-1	TRBJ1-2	NA	few
TGTGCCAGCAGCTTAGTCCTTGACAGGCTAGCTAACTATGGCTACACCTTC	CASSLVLDRLANYGYTF	TRBV7-9	TRBJ1-2	NA	NA
TGCGCCAGCAGCCAGAGCTACGGGATAAAACAGCCCCAGCATTTT	CASSQSYGIKQPQHF	TRBV4-1	TRBJ1-5	NA	few
TGTGCCAGCAGTTTATGGGGGCCCAACTATGGCTACACCTTC	CASSLWGPNYGYTF	TRBV27	TRBJ1-2	NA	NA
TGTGCCAGCAGTTACTCCTTCGCTAGCGGGGTGGGCAATGAGCAGTTCTTC	CASSYSFASGVGNEQFF	TRBV6-5	TRBJ2-1	TRBD2	few
TGTGCCAGCAGCACGGGACAGGGGATCAATGAGCAGTTCTTC	CASSTGQGINEQFF	TRBV28	TRBJ2-1	TRBD1	few
TGCAGTGCTAGAGTCGGCGAGACTGTAATTACAGATACGCAGTATTTT	CSARVGETVITDTQYF	TRBV20-1	TRBJ2-3	NA	few
TGTGCCAGCAGCACCGTAGAGGCGGGGCTAGAGACCCAGTACTTC	CASSTVEAGLETQYF	TRBV7-8	TRBJ2-5	NA	few
TGTGCCAGCAGTAGCCCTCACAGGGCTCGCAATGAGCAGTTCTTC	CASSSPHRARNEQFF	TRBV6-2/TRBV6-3	TRBJ2-1	NA	NA
TGTGCCAGCAGCTCGAGGCTTACACCGGGACAGGGCTTTACCACAGATACGCAGTATTTT	CASSSRLTPGQGFTTDTQYF	TRBV7-9	TRBJ2-3	TRBD1	NA
TGTGCCAGCAGCCCCGACAGGGTCGACTACACCTTC	CASSPDRVDYTF	TRBV12-3/TRBV12-4	TRBJ1-2	TRBD1	NA
TGCGCCAGCAGTGAGTCGCCCGGAGGCTCCTACAATGAGCAGTTCTTC	CASSESPGGSYNEQFF	TRBV10-1	TRBJ2-1	NA	few
TGTGCCAGCAGCCAGGCGGGGATCAGCACAGATACGCAGTATTTT	CASSQAGISTDTQYF	TRBV7-9	TRBJ2-3	NA	few
TGTGCCAGTAGTAATGTAGGAGGTGCATATAGCAATCAGCCCCAGCATTTT	CASSNVGGAYSNQPQHF	TRBV19	TRBJ1-5	NA	NA
TGTGCCAGCAGGCCAACAGGGACCGGGGAGCTGTTTTTT	CASRPTGTGELFF	TRBV13	TRBJ2-2	NA	NA
TGTGCCAGCAGGCCGCAGTTGGGGGACAACTCTGGAAACACCATATATTTT	CASRPQLGDNSGNTIYF	TRBV6-2/TRBV6-3	TRBJ1-3	NA	NA
TGTGCCATCAGTGGGGACAGGGTCGGCACTGAAGCTTTCTTT	CAISGDRVGTEAFF	TRBV10-3	TRBJ1-1	TRBD1	NA
TGCAGTGCTAGAACTCGCTCCTACAATGAGCAGTTCTTC	CSARTRSYNEQFF	TRBV20-1	TRBJ2-1	NA	NA
TGTGCCAGCAGCTACTTTCCCACCCACCCCCACAATGAGCAGTTCTTC	CASSYFPTHPHNEQFF	TRBV6-6	TRBJ2-1	NA	few
TGTGCCAGCAGCTTATGGAGGATCCACGGCTACACCTTC	CASSLWRIHGYTF	TRBV7-9	TRBJ1-2	NA	NA
TGTGCCAGCAGGCCTACCGGGCCACGCGCAACTAATGAAAAACTGTTTTTT	CASRPTGPRATNEKLFF	TRBV12-3/TRBV12-4	TRBJ1-4	NA	NA
TGTGCCAGCAGCCCTCCGGTGGTCGCAGGGGCCAACCCTTACAATGAGCAGTTCTTC	CASSPPVVAGANPYNEQFF	TRBV7-9	TRBJ2-1	NA	few
TGCGCCAGCAGTGAGTCCTGGGCTAGCGGGGGGGTCCGTGAGCAGTTCTTC	CASSESWASGGVREQFF	TRBV10-1	TRBJ2-1	TRBD2	few
TGTGCCAGCAGTTACGCGGGACGGAGCAATGAGCAGTTCTTC	CASSYAGRSNEQFF	TRBV6-5	TRBJ2-1	NA	NA
TGTGCCAGCAGACCCCCGCAAGGGTATAATGAAGCTTTCTTT	CASRPPQGYNEAFF	TRBV7-9	TRBJ1-1	NA	few
TGCGCCAGCAGCCAAGCTCCTGACGAATGGGATGAAAAACTGTTTTTT	CASSQAPDEWDEKLFF	TRBV4-1	TRBJ1-4	NA	few
TGCAGTGCCCCAGCCTTGCAGGGGAGCTCCTACGAGCAGTACTTC	CSAPALQGSSYEQYF	TRBV20-1	TRBJ2-7	NA	few